The 13 T cell receptor beta chains reported below all come from one sample, sequenced in a study of beta chain features in type 1 diabetes. Points from the study as a whole: Across all four CD4+ subsets, people with type 1 diabetes showed modestly shorter TCRB CDR3s.

Expressed TCRB transcripts were sequenced, since all the RNA that had been isolated was reverse transcribed. Generated by immunoSEQ multiplex PCR, the TCRdb table keeps only in-frame clones and is missing some. Of 45,000 to 60,000 clones in the sample, about 60% are singletons; the top ten hold 0.29%. Antigens of these TCRs are unknown. The sequencing sample was made of stem cell memory CD4+ T cells from blood. The source of these receptors is a young woman with type 1 diabetes.

The chain combines TRBV18 with TRBJ2-3, with 9 bases matching TRBD2. The CDR3 is 18 residues long. The V segment lost 3 bases and the J segment 2 bases; nucleotides outside the gene matches: 12. Germline-derived CDR1 and CDR2 are KGHSH and LQKENI. The CDR3 loop is CASSPYLAGPPSTDTQYF. The CDR3 DNA reads TGTGCCAGCTCACCGTACCTAGCGGGACCCCCTTCCACAGATACGCAGTATTTT.

The chain carries TRBV6-1 and TRBJ1-2; 10 bases line up with TRBD1. The CDR3 has 13 residues. J lost 4 bases, V lost 7 bases, and 3 bases had no gene match. The germline gives CDR1 MNHNS, CDR2 SASEGT. The CDR3: CASTGDRGYGYTF. DNA for the CDR3: TGTGCCAGCACGGGGGACAGGGGCTATGGCTACACCTTC.

The chain combines TRBV5-1 with TRBJ1-2, with D tentatively TRBD1 (5 bases). CDR1 is SGHRS and CDR2 is YFSETQ in the germline V gene. V was clipped by 5 bases and J by 4 bases, with 9 bases between them. This CDR3 has 12 residues. As DNA, the CDR3 is TGCGCCAGCAGTCCGGGGGTCTATGGCTACACCTTC. Encoded protein: CASSPGVYGYTF.

This chain joins TRBV7-2 and TRBJ2-3; TRBD2 is a possible D gene (5 bases). CDR1 and CDR2 from the germline V gene are SGHTA and FQGNSA. CDR3 length: 15 residues. Between the trimmed V and J ends, which lost 1 base and 6 bases, there was a span of 14 bases. CDR3: CASSLGSGGRDTQYF. CDR3 nucleotides: TGTGCCAGCAGCTTAGGGTCTGGAGGTAGGGATACGCAGTATTTT.

The chain employs TRBV28 and TRBJ1-1; tentative D call: TRBD1 (5 bases). CDR1 is MDHEN and CDR2 is SYDVKM in the germline V gene. The length of the CDR3 is 11 residues. Trimming stripped 10 bases from V and 8 bases from J, with 14 bases between. This chain's CDR3 is CAIAGPVEAFF. CDR3 bases: TGTGCCATCGCGGGACCGGTGGAAGCTTTCTTT.

This clone was detected a few times. The chain carries TRBV6-5 and TRBJ2-5, with D possibly TRBD2 on 6 matching bases. V lost 6 bases and J 5 bases, leaving 19 bases between the germline ends. Germline assignment: CDR1 MNHEY and CDR2 SVGAGI. This CDR3 contains 15 residues. In DNA, the CDR3 is TGTGCCAGCAGCCGAGGAGGAGGGAGAGGGGAGACCCAGTACTTC. It translates to CASSRGGGRGETQYF.

The chain carries TRBV23-1 and TRBJ2-5, with D unclear. TRBV23-1 is reported as an ORF; its role is uncertain. V was shortened by 7 bases and J by 2 bases, with 20 bases between the two germline ends. This CDR3 contains 16 residues. The CDR3 region has the DNA TGCGCCAGCATGTGGTGGAGTCGACGGGTACAAGAGACCCAGTACTTC. This sequence encodes CASMWWSRRVQETQYF.

Turning to this clone: One end of the junction is discordant with germline, which a read error may explain. V gene TRBV11-3 combines with J gene TRBJ2-3; 7 positions agree with TRBD2. The germline gives CDR1 SGHNT, CDR2 YENEEA. This CDR3 is built from 14 residues. The CDR3 bases are TGTGCCAGCAGCGCGGGAGTCAGCAGAGATACGCAGTATTTT. Translation: CASSAGVSRDTQYF.

The V call is TRBV10-3, the J call TRBJ1-2; 9 positions match TRBD1. The CDR3 totals 12 residues. J lost 5 bases, V lost 6 bases, and 1 base had no gene match. Germline V gene lookup returns CDR1 ENHRY and CDR2 SYGVKD. The CDR3 spells CAIRGTGYGYTF. CDR3 in DNA: TGTGCCATCAGGGGGACAGGGTATGGCTACACCTTC.

The chain has TRBV4-2 and TRBJ2-1; 7 bases are shared with TRBD2. From germline, CDR1 is LGHNA and CDR2 YNFKEQ. The CDR3 has 15 residues. The J segment lost 13 bases and the V segment lost 0 bases, leaving 12 bases of the junction unmatched. The CDR3, as DNA: TGTGCCAGCAGCCAAGAGGTAGCGGGCGGCCCCTTACAGTTCTTC. The encoded protein is CASSQEVAGGPLQFF.

The chain links TRBV27 to TRBJ2-3; the match to TRBD2 covers 9 bases. Germline trimming cut 6 bases from V and 4 bases from J; bases unmatched to any gene: 11. Germline loops: CDR1 MNHEY, CDR2 SMNVEV (reference sequence). The CDR3 covers 16 residues. The CDR3 DNA is TGTGCCAGCAGCCTCTCTAGCGGGATGGGGGCAGATACGCAGTATTTT. It codes for CASSLSSGMGADTQYF.

The rearrangement uses TRBV5-6 and TRBJ2-1, with 8 bases lining up with TRBD1. The CDR3 totals 13 residues. Germline trimming cut 4 bases from V and 5 bases from J; bases unmatched to any gene: 2. The germline gives CDR1 SGHDT, CDR2 YYEEEE. In DNA, the CDR3 is TGTGCCAGCAGCACGACAGGGGACAATGAGCAGTTCTTC. Translation gives CASSTTGDNEQFF.

The chain links TRBV7-3 to TRBJ1-1; D is ambiguous. The germline CDR1 and CDR2 sequences are SGHTA and FQGTGA. V shed 3 bases and J shed 2 bases, with 7 bases lying between them. The CDR3 length is 13 residues. CDR3 nucleotides: TGTGCCAGCAGCTTTGCAGAAAACACTGAAGCTTTCTTT. It translates to CASSFAENTEAFF.